These 21 T cell receptor beta chains were all obtained from the same sample, sequenced in a study of technical replicates of blood from a few donors. Using immunoSEQ multiplex PCR, the repertoire was profiled, and TCRdb retains in-frame clones only, with some absent. The table has some 83,000 clones, just under 95% seen once; the top ten hold roughly 0.37%. The source material was T cells isolated from PBMCs. The receptors come from a human donor in good health.

The V call is TRBV11-2, the J call TRBJ2-1; 7 bases map to TRBD2. This CDR3 has 12 amino acids. Trimming at V came to 5 bases and at J to 7 bases, leaving 2 bases not matched to a gene. The V gene's germline CDR1 is SGHAT and CDR2 FQNNGV. This chain's CDR3 is CASSGRANEQFF. CDR3 sequence (DNA): TGTGCCAGCAGCGGGAGGGCAAATGAGCAGTTCTTC.

The chain joins TRBV5-8 to TRBJ2-7; the D is unclear. V was pared by 1 base and J by 0 bases, with 8 bases between. The CDR3 totals 14 residues. CDR1 is SGHTS, CDR2 YDEGEE, per germline. The CDR3 nucleotides are TGTGCCAGCAGCTTGCTGACTGTCTCCTACGAGCAGTACTTC. This translates into CASSLLTVSYEQYF.

The CDR3 reads CASSLMRRSNYGYTF. CDR3 nucleotide sequence: TGTGCCAGCAGTTTAATGCGGCGGAGTAACTATGGCTACACCTTC. The rearrangement joins TRBV28 to TRBJ1-2; D unresolved. V shed 2 bases and J shed 1 base, with 11 bases lying between them. The length of the CDR3 is 15 residues. Germline CDR1 and CDR2: MDHEN and SYDVKM.

The V and J genes are TRBV19 and TRBJ1-5, with D unresolved. CDR1 and CDR2 from the germline V gene are LNHDA and SQIVND (reference sequence). The V gene lost 1 base and the J gene lost 6 bases, with 7 bases spanning the gap. The CDR3 has 13 residues. CDR3 bases: TGTGCCAGTAGTATAGGGGGAGGTCAGCCCCAGCATTTT. It encodes CASSIGGGQPQHF.

The chain recombines TRBV27 with TRBJ1-1; TRBD1 is a possible D gene (6 bases). Germline loops: CDR1 MNHEY, CDR2 SMNVEV (reference sequence). This CDR3 comprises 14 residues. V was cut by 3 bases and J by 3 bases, with 11 bases left in between. The CDR3 sequence: CASSFGTGHTEAFF. For the CDR3, the DNA is TGTGCCAGCAGTTTCGGAACAGGGCACACTGAAGCTTTCTTT.

The sample holds one count of this clone. The genes are TRBV6-1 and TRBJ2-7, with 7 bases matching TRBD1. There are 13 residues in the CDR3. Germline V gene data show CDR1 as MNHNS and CDR2 as SASEGT. With 5 bases clipped from V and 3 bases from J, the junction kept 4 bases outside the gene matches. The CDR3 sequence: CASSWTGHYEQYF. The DNA of the CDR3 is TGTGCCAGCAGTTGGACAGGCCACTACGAGCAGTACTTC.

The genes are TRBV28 and TRBJ2-7; D not certain. This CDR3 region has 11 residues. Germline CDR1 is MDHEN and CDR2 is SYDVKM. The ends were cut back, 4 bases at V and 1 base at J, with 2 bases in the middle. In nucleotides, the CDR3 is TGTGCCAGCAGTTCTTCCTACGAGCAGTACTTC. It specifies CASSSSYEQYF.

The V call is TRBV18, the J call TRBJ1-1, with 7 bases aligning to TRBD1. The CDR3 is made up of 16 amino acids. CDR1 is KGHSH, CDR2 LQKENI, per germline. V lost 4 bases, J lost 2 bases, and 10 bases stayed unmatched. The DNA for the CDR3 is TGTGCCAGCTCACGCTTGAACAGGGGAGGAAACACTGAAGCTTTCTTT. Translating it yields CASSRLNRGGNTEAFF.

The V call is TRBV2, the J call TRBJ1-1; 9 nucleotides align to TRBD1. Germline V gene lookup returns CDR1 SNHLY and CDR2 FYNNEI. The CDR3 has 15 residues. V shed 7 bases and J 2 bases; nucleotides not matched to a gene: 8. The CDR3 is CASNPRTGVNTEAFF. The CDR3 DNA sequence: TGTGCCAGCAATCCCAGGACAGGGGTAAACACTGAAGCTTTCTTT.

The V gene is TRBV15, the J gene TRBJ2-2, with D perhaps matching TRBD2 (5 bases). This CDR3 comprises 13 residues. Germline lookup yields CDR1 LNHNV and CDR2 YYDKDF (reference sequence). The V gene lost 3 bases and the J gene lost 5 bases, with 7 bases spanning the gap. CDR3 sequence reads: CATSRERTGELFF. For the CDR3, the DNA is TGTGCCACCAGCAGGGAGCGGACCGGGGAGCTGTTTTTT. Together with reference TRBV15 and TRBJ2-2, the CDR3 gives the full variable domain: DAMVIQNPRYQVTQFGKPVTLSCSQTLNHNVMYWYQQKSSQAPKLLFHYYDKDFNNEADTPDNFQSRRPNTSFCFLDIRSPGLGDTAMYLCATSRERTGELFFGEGSRLTVL.

The rearrangement links TRBV29-1 to TRBJ2-7; 8 nucleotides match TRBD2. J lost 3 bases, V lost 6 bases, and 7 bases had no gene match. Germline CDR1 SQVTM, CDR2 ANQGSEA. CDR3 length equals 13 residues. The CDR3 here is CSVAGGAGYEQYF. In DNA form, the CDR3 reads TGCAGCGTGGCGGGGGGCGCGGGCTACGAGCAGTACTTC.

The CDR3 coding sequence is TGTGCCAGCAGCTCCTCCGGGTTACGGCTCGGATGGCAGTTCTTC. Translation gives CASSSSGLRLGWQFF. V is TRBV12-1 and J is TRBJ2-1; no check of the table's D call, TRBD2, against the DNA was made. TRBV12-1 is a pseudogene segment. The CDR3 sequence is 15 residues long.

The chain couples TRBV28 to TRBJ1-1; 9 nucleotides match TRBD1. Trimming at V came to 6 bases and at J to 6 bases, leaving 11 bases not matched to a gene. Germline lookup yields CDR1 MDHEN and CDR2 SYDVKM. This CDR3 region has 15 residues. In nucleotides, the CDR3 is TGTGCCAGCAGCTCCATAGGACAGGGGCCAGCTGAAGCTTTCTTT. Translation gives CASSSIGQGPAEAFF.

The chain couples TRBV5-1 to TRBJ2-7, with TRBD1 identical over 9 bases. The CDR3 consists of 14 residues. CDR1 is SGHRS, CDR2 YFSETQ, per germline. With V trimmed by 3 bases and J by 4 bases, 5 bases remained unmatched. CDR3 coding DNA: TGCGCCAGCAGCTGGACAGGGGAAAATTACGAGCAGTACTTC. Its translation: CASSWTGENYEQYF.

The chain joins TRBV19 to TRBJ2-1, with D possibly being TRBD2 (6 bases). This CDR3 spans 12 amino acids. Trimming pared 6 bases from V and 7 bases from J, leaving 10 bases between. CDR1 and CDR2 (germline): LNHDA, SQIVND (reference sequence). In DNA, the CDR3 is TGTGCCAGTAGCGGGAGTCGGAATGAGCAGTTCTTC. Its translation: CASSGSRNEQFF.

This clone appeared a single time. The DNA for the CDR3 is TGTGCCAGCAGTGATGTGACAGGGGGCCTCGGGGAGCTGTTTTTT. Its translation is CASSDVTGGLGELFF. The chain joins TRBV2 to TRBJ2-2, with 10 bases aligning to TRBD1. V gave up 3 bases and J gave up 7 bases; unmatched junction bases: 5. Looked up from germline, CDR1 is SNHLY and CDR2 is FYNNEI. The CDR3 sequence is 15 residues long.

V is TRBV27 and J is TRBJ2-7; 7 positions match TRBD2. Trimming took 1 base from V and 1 from J; bases not matched to a gene: 1. This CDR3 spans 14 amino acids. Germline CDR1 MNHEY, CDR2 SMNVEV (reference sequence). CDR3: CASSLWRESYEQYF. CDR3 DNA: TGTGCCAGCAGTTTATGGCGGGAGTCCTACGAGCAGTACTTC.

The rearrangement uses TRBV7-9 and TRBJ2-5; D remains ambiguous. The CDR3 sequence is 16 residues long. CDR1 SEHNR and CDR2 FQNEAQ come from the germline V gene (reference sequence). V lost 1 base, J lost 1 base, and 13 bases lay in between. The DNA for the CDR3 is TGTGCCAGCAGCTTAGGTCCAGGATTAGTCCAAGAGACCCAGTACTTC. Its translation is CASSLGPGLVQETQYF.

The chain uses TRBV5-1 and TRBJ1-1; D unresolved. Trimming removed 0 bases at V and 0 bases at J, with 12 bases between. The V gene's germline CDR1 is SGHRS and CDR2 YFSETQ. This CDR3 contains 16 residues. CDR3 nucleotide sequence: TGCGCCAGCAGCTTGGCACTGACACATATGAACACTGAAGCTTTCTTT. Encoded protein: CASSLALTHMNTEAFF.

This clone is a singleton in its sample. The chain uses TRBV4-2 and TRBJ1-1; D uncertain. V shed 4 bases and J shed 7 bases, with 10 bases lying between them. Germline V lookup: CDR1 LGHNA, CDR2 YNFKEQ. This CDR3 contains 12 residues. The CDR3 nucleotides read TGTGCCAGCAGCCTAGGGAGAGGTGAAGCTTTCTTT. Translation: CASSLGRGEAFF.

J is TRBJ2-1 and V is TRBV5-1; 9 bases agree with TRBD1. V trimming: 0 bases; J trimming: 1 base; junction bases outside the gene matches: 5. CDR1 SGHRS and CDR2 YFSETQ come from the germline V gene. CDR3 size: 17 residues. CDR3 sequence reads: CASSLGTGGVSYNEQFF. The CDR3 nucleotides read TGCGCCAGCAGCTTGGGAACAGGGGGCGTATCCTACAATGAGCAGTTCTTC.